This record concerns one T cell receptor (beta chain) sequence. With 3 bases removed from V and 3 bases from J, the gap between germline ends came to 8 bases. Germline CDR1 reads PRHDT; CDR2 reads FYEKMQ (reference sequence). The CDR3 length is 13 residues. Sequencing used immunoSEQ multiplex PCR; TCRdb keeps in-frame clones, though not all of them. The data contain about 420,000 clones, 85% to 90% of them singletons. This entry comes from a study of blood T cell repertoires in COVID-19. The clonotype originates from a man aged 18 to 35 with COVID-19, enrolled during active disease. The chain uses TRBV13 and TRBJ1-1; perhaps TRBD1 as D (5 bases). Sample: peripheral blood. In DNA, the CDR3 is TGTGCCAGCAGCTTTTCGGGGGACACTGAAGCTTTCTTT. Protein sequence: CASSFSGDTEAFF.